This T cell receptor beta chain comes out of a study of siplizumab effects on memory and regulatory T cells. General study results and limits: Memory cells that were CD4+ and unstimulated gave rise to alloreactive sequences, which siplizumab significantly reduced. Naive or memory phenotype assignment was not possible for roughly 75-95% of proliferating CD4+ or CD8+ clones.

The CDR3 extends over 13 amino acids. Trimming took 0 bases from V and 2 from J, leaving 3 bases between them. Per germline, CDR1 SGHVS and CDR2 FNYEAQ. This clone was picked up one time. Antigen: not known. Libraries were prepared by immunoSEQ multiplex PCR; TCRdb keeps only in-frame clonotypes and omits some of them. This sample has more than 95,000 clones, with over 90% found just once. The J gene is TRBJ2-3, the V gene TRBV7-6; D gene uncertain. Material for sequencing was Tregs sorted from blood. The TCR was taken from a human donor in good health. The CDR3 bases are TGTGCCAGCAGCTTAGCCCACACAGATACGCAGTATTTT. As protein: CASSLAHTDTQYF.